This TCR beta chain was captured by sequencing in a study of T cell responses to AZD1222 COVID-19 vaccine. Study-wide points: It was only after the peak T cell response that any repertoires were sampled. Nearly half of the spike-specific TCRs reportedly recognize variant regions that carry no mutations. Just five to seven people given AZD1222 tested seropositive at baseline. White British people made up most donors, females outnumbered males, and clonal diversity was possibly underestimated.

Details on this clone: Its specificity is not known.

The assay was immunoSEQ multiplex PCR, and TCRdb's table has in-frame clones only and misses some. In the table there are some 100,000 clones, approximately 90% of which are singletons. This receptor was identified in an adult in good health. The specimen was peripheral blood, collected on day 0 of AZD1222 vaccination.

CDR3 nucleotides: TGTGCCAGCAGCCAAGATTGGCCAGAGAACACCGGGGAGCTGTTTTTT. Translation: CASSQDWPENTGELFF. This chain joins TRBV14 and TRBJ2-2; D unresolved. The CDR3 has 16 residues. Germline V gene data show CDR1 as SGHDN and CDR2 as FVKESK. The V gene lost 0 bases and the J gene lost 1 base, with 9 bases spanning the gap.